These T cell receptor beta chains were read from a single sample in a study of post-analysis software for immune sequencing data. MiXCR, applied by TCRdb to the PCR reads, yields one record per CDR3 protein. Of around 400,000 distinct CDR3 sequences in the sample, less than 40% were seen once. The specimen sequenced was blood. These receptors came from a girl aged 2-9 years with multiple sclerosis. Both conserved end residues are part of each CDR3. The D gene is left open where the match is weak. Some rows have no size entry. The others give once, few or many, or a class for an expanded clone.

clone_size j_call d_call v_call cdr3_aa cdr3_nt
few TRBJ2-4 TRBD2 TRBV5-1 CASSLGAGLAKNIQYF TGCGCCAGCAGCTTGGGAGCGGGACTAGCCAAAAACATTCAGTACTTC
few TRBJ1-4 . TRBV7-9 CASSWEGGAEKLFF TGTGCCAGCAGCTGGGAGGGAGGTGCTGAAAAACTGTTTTTT
. TRBJ1-6 . TRBV12-3/TRBV12-4 CASKVQMESPLHF TGTGCCAGCAAGGTACAGATGGAATCACCCCTCCACTTT
. TRBJ1-4 . TRBV7-9 CASSPVTTNEKLFF TGTGCCAGCAGCCCCGTTACAACTAATGAAAAACTGTTTTTT
few TRBJ2-5 . TRBV5-1 CASSLALYKETQYF TGCGCCAGCAGCTTGGCCCTGTATAAAGAGACCCAGTACTTC
. TRBJ1-6 . TRBV27 CASTRVLGQGQALHF TGTGCCAGCACCCGTGTATTGGGCCAGGGGCAGGCCCTCCACTTT
few TRBJ2-1 TRBD1 TRBV24-1 CATSDWGTGYNEQFF TGTGCCACCAGTGATTGGGGGACAGGTTACAATGAGCAGTTCTTC
many TRBJ2-1 . TRBV20-1 CSAREQAATRRNEQFF TGCAGTGCTAGAGAACAGGCGGCGACGCGGAGGAATGAGCAGTTCTTC
. TRBJ2-7 . TRBV28 CASSFRRGVYEQYF TGTGCCAGCAGTTTCAGGAGGGGGGTCTACGAGCAGTACTTC
. TRBJ2-5 . TRBV6-5 CASSSGRFPPAVEQYF TGTGCCAGCAGTTCGGGACGTTTCCCCCCCGCTGTTGAGCAGTACTTC
. TRBJ2-5 TRBD1 TRBV5-1 CASSFQDREETQYF TGCGCCAGCAGCTTTCAGGACAGGGAAGAGACCCAGTACTTC
. TRBJ2-3 . TRBV6-5 CASSYKGDTQYF TGTGCCAGCAGTTACAAAGGAGATACGCAGTATTTT
. TRBJ2-1 TRBD1 TRBV9 CASSVVAGGSYNEQFF TGTGCCAGCAGCGTAGTAGCAGGGGGCTCCTACAATGAGCAGTTCTTC
few TRBJ2-5 . TRBV18 CASSPPSRGYQETQYF TGTGCCAGCTCACCACCGTCCCGGGGGTACCAAGAGACCCAGTACTTC
few TRBJ2-5 TRBD1 TRBV24-1 CATSDPDRGTQETQYF TGTGCCACCAGTGATCCGGACAGGGGAACGCAAGAGACCCAGTACTTC
. TRBJ2-3 . TRBV12-5 CASGLEIRREPTDTQYF TGTGCTAGTGGTTTGGAGATTCGGCGGGAACCCACAGATACGCAGTATTTT
. TRBJ1-5 . TRBV9 CASSVGLNQPQHF TGTGCCAGCAGCGTAGGTCTTAATCAGCCCCAGCATTTT
. TRBJ2-7 . TRBV18 CASSLSPGQPYEQYF TGTGCCAGCTCGCTTTCTCCGGGACAACCCTACGAGCAGTACTTC
. TRBJ2-7 TRBD1 TRBV29-1 CSVEWGQGSEQYF TGCAGCGTTGAATGGGGACAGGGGAGCGAGCAGTACTTC
few TRBJ1-5 TRBD1 TRBV7-9 CASSHRTGTGNQPQHF TGTGCCAGCAGCCATAGGACAGGGACGGGCAATCAGCCCCAGCATTTT
. TRBJ2-7 TRBD1 TRBV5-8 CASSLAGRGLSYEQYF TGTGCCAGCAGCTTGGCCGGCAGGGGGCTTTCGTACGAGCAGTACTTC
few TRBJ2-3 . TRBV29-1 CSVESQLTDTQYF TGCAGCGTTGAGTCACAGCTCACAGATACGCAGTATTTT
. TRBJ1-2 . TRBV29-1 CSVAGRGRGYGYTF TGCAGCGTGGCGGGCAGGGGTCGAGGTTATGGCTACACCTTC
. TRBJ1-5 . TRBV6-5 CASSYSIQGTWPQHF TGTGCCAGCAGTTACTCGATACAGGGAACATGGCCCCAGCATTTT
. TRBJ1-1 . TRBV5-6 CASSLSNAEAFF TGTGCCAGCAGCCTAAGTAACGCTGAAGCTTTCTTT